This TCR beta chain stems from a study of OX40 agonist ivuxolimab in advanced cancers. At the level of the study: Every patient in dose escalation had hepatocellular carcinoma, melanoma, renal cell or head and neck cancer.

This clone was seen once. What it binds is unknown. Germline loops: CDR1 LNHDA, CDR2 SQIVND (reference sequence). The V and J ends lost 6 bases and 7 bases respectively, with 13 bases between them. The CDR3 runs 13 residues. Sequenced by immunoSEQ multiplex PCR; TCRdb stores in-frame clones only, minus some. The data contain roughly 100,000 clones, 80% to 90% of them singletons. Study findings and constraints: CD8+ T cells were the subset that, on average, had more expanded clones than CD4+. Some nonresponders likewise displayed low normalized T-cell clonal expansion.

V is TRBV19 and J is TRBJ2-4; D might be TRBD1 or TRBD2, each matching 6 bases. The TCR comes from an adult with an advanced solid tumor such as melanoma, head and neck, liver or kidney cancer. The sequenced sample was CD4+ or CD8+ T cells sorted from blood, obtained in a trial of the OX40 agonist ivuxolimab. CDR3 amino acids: CASRADGGNIQYF. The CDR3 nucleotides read TGTGCCAGTAGGGCGGACGGGGGCAACATTCAGTACTTC.